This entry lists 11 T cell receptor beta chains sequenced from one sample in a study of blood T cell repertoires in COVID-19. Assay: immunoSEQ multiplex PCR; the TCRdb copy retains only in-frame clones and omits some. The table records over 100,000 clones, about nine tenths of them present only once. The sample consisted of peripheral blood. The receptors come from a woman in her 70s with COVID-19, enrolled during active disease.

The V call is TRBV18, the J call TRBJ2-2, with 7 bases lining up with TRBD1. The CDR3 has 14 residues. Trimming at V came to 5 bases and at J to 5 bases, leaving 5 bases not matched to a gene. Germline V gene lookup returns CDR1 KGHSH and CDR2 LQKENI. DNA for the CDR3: TGTGCCAGCTCATCAGACAGGGTAACCGGGGAGCTGTTTTTT. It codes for CASSSDRVTGELFF.

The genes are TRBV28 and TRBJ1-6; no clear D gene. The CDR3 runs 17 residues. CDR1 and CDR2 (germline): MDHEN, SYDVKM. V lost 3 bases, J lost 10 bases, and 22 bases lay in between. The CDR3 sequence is CASSFPPALGRRSPLHF. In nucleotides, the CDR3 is TGTGCCAGCAGTTTCCCCCCCGCGTTGGGGAGGCGGTCACCCCTCCACTTT.

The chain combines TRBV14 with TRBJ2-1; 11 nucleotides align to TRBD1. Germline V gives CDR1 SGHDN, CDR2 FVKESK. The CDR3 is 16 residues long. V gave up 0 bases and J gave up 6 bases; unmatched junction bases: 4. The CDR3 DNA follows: TGTGCCAGCAGCCAAGACGCGGGACAGGGGGGCAATGAGCAGTTCTTC. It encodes CASSQDAGQGGNEQFF.

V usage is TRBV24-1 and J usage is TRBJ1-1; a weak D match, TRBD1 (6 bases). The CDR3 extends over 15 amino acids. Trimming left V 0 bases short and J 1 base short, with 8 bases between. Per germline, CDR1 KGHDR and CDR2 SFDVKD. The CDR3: CATSDLRQANTEAFF. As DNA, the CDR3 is TGTGCCACCAGTGATTTGCGACAGGCGAACACTGAAGCTTTCTTT.

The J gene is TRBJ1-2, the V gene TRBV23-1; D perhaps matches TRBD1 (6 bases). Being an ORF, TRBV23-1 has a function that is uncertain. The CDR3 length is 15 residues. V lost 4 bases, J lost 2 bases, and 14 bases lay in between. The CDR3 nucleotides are TGCGCCAGCAGTCTCCAACGGGACAACAACTATGGCTACACCTTC. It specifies CASSLQRDNNYGYTF.

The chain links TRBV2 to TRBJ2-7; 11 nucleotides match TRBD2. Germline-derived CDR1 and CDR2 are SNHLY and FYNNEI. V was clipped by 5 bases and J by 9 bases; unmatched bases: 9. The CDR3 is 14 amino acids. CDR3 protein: CASSPGLAAEWQYF. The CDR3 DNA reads TGTGCCAGCAGTCCGGGACTAGCGGCTGAATGGCAGTACTTC.

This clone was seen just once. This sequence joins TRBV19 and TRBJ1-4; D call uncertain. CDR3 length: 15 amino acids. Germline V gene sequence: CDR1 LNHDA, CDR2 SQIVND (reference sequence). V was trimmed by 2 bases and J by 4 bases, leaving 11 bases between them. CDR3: CASSITGRGNEKLFF. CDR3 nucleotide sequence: TGTGCCAGTAGTATAACTGGGAGAGGTAATGAAAAACTGTTTTTT.

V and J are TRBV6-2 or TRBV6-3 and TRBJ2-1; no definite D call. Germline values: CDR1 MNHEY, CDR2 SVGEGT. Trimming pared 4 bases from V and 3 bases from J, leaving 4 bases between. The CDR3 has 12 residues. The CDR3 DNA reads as TGTGCCAGCAGTTCCGGCTACAATGAGCAGTTCTTC. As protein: CASSSGYNEQFF.

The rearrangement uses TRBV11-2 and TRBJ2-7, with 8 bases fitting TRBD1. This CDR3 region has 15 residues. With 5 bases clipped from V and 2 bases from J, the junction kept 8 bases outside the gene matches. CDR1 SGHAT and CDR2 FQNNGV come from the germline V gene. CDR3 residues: CASSPGTGGTYEQYF. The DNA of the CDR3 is TGTGCCAGCAGCCCCGGCACAGGGGGTACCTACGAGCAGTACTTC.

The CDR3 nucleotides read TGCGCCAGCAGCCAAGATCCTCTTTTGGGGCGGGGGGCCAGAGATACGCAGTATTTT. It is translated as CASSQDPLLGRGARDTQYF. The chain has TRBV4-1 and TRBJ2-3; 8 bases map to TRBD2. There are 19 residues in the CDR3. The V gene end was trimmed by 0 bases and the J gene end by 5 bases; junction bases not matched to a gene: 16. Germline V lookup: CDR1 MGHRA, CDR2 YSYEKL.

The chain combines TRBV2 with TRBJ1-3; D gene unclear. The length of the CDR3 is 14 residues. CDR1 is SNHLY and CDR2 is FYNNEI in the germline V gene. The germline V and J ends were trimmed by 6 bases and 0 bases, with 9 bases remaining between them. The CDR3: CASRAGNSGNTIYF. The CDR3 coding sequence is TGTGCCAGCAGGGCGGGGAACTCTGGAAACACCATATATTTT.